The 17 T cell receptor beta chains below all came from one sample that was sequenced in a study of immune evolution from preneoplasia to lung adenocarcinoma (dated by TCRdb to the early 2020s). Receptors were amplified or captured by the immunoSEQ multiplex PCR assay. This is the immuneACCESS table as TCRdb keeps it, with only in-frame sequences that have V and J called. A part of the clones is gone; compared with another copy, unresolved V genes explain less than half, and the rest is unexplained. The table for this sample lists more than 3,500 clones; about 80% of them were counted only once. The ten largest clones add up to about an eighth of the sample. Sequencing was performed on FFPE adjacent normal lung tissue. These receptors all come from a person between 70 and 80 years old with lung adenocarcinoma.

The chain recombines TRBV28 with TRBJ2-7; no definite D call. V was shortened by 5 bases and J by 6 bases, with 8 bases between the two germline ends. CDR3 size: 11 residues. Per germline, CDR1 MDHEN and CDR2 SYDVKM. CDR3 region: CASSPRSEQYF. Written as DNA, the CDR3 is TGTGCCAGCAGTCCTCGGTCCGAGCAGTACTTC.

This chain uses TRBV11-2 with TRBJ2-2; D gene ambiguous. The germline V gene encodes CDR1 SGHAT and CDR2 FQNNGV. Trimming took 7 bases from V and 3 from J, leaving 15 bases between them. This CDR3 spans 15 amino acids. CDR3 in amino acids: CASTSLWGYTGELFF. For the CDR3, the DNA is TGTGCCAGCACCTCATTATGGGGATACACCGGGGAGCTGTTTTTT.

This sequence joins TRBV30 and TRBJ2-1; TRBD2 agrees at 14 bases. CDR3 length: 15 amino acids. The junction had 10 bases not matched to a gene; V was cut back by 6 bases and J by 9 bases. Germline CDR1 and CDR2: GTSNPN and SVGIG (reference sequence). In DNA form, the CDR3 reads TGTGCCTGCCCCTCGGGACTAGCGGGAGCAAGTGAGCAGTTCTTC. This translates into CACPSGLAGASEQFF.

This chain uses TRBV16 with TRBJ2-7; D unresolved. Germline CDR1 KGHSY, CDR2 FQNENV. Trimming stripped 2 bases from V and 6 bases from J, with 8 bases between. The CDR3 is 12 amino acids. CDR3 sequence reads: CASSQTVSEQYF. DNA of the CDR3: TGTGCCAGCAGCCAAACAGTTTCCGAGCAGTACTTC.

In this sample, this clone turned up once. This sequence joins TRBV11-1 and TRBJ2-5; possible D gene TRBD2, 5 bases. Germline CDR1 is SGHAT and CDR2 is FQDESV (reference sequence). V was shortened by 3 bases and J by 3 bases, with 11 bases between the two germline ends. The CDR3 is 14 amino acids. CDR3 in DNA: TGTGCCAGCAGCTTCGGAGGATTCGAAGAGACCCAGTACTTC. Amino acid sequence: CASSFGGFEETQYF.

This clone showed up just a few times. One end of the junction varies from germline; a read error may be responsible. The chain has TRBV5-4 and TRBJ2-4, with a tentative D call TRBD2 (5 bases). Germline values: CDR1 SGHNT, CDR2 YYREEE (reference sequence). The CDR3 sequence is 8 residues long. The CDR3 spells CASRAGNF. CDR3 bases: TGTGCCAGCAGGGCGGGTAACTTC.

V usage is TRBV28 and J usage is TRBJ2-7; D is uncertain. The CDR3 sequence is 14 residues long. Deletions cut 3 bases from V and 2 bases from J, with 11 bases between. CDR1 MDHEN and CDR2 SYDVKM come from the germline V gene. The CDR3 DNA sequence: TGTGCCAGCAGTTTCGGCCCAAATCCCTACGAGCAGTACTTC. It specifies CASSFGPNPYEQYF. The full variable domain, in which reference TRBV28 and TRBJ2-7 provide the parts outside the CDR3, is DVKVTQSSRYLVKRTGEKVFLECVQDMDHENMFWYRQDPGLGLRLIYFSYDVKMKEKGDIPEGYSVSREKKERFSLILESASTNQTSMYLCASSFGPNPYEQYFGPGTRLTVT.

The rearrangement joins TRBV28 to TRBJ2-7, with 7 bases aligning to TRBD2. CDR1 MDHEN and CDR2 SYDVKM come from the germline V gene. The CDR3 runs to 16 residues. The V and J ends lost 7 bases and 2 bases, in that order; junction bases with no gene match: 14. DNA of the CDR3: TGTGCCAGCACTAAGGAGGAGGTAGCGGGTGCCTACGAGCAGTACTTC. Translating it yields CASTKEEVAGAYEQYF.

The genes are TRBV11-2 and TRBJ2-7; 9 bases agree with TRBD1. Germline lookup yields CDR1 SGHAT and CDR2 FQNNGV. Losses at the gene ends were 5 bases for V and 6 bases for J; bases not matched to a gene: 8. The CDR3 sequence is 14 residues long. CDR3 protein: CASSDRDRASEQYF. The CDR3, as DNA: TGTGCCAGCAGCGACCGGGACAGGGCGAGCGAGCAGTACTTC.

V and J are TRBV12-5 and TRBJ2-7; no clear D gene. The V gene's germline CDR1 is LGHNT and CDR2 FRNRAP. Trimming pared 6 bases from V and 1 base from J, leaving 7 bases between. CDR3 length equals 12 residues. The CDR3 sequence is CASGRESYEQYF. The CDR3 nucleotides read TGTGCTAGTGGGAGAGAGTCCTACGAGCAGTACTTC.

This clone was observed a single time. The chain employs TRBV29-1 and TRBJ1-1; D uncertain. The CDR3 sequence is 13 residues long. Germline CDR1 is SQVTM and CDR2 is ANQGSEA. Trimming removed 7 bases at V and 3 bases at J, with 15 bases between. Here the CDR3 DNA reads TGCAGCGCCGAAGCCTCCGGAGACACTGAAGCTTTCTTT. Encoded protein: CSAEASGDTEAFF.

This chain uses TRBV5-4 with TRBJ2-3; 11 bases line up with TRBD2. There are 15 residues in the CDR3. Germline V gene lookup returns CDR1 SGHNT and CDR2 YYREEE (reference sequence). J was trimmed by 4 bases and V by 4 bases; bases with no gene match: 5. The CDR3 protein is CASSEGLAASDTQYF. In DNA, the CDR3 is TGTGCCAGCAGCGAGGGACTAGCGGCCTCAGATACGCAGTATTTT. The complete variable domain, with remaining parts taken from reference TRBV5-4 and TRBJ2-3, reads ETGVTQSPTHLIKTRGQQVTLRCSSQSGHNTVSWYQQALGQGPQFIFQYYREEENGRGNFPPRFSGLQFPNYSSELNVNALELDDSALYLCASSEGLAASDTQYFGPGTRLTVL.

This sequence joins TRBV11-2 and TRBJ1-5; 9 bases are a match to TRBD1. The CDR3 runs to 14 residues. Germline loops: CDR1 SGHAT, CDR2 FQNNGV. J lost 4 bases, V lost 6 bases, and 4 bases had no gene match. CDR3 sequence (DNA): TGTGCCAGCAGTCGGGACAGGGCGAATCAGCCCCAGCATTTT. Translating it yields CASSRDRANQPQHF.

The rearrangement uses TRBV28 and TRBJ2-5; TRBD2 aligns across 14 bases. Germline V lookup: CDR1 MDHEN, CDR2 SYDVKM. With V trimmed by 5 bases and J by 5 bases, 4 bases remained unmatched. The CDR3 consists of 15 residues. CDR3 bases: TGTGCCAGCAGTCACAGACTAGCGGGAGGGGAGACCCAGTACTTC. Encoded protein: CASSHRLAGGETQYF.

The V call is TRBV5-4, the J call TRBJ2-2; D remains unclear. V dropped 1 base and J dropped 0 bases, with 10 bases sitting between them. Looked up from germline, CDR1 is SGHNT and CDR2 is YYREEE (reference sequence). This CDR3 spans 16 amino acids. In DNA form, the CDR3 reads TGTGCCAGCAGCTTGAGCAGGCGCTCGAACACCGGGGAGCTGTTTTTT. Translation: CASSLSRRSNTGELFF.

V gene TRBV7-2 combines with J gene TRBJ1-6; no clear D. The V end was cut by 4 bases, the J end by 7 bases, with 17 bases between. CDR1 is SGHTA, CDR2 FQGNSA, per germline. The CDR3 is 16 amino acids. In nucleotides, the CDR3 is TGTGCCAGCAGCTCCGGGTGGGAGGTGGGGAATTCACCCCTCCACTTT. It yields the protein CASSSGWEVGNSPLHF.

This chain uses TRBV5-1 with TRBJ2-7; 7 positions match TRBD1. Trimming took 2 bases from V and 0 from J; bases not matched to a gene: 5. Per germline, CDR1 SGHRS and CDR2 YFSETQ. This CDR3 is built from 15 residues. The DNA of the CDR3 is TGCGCCAGCAGCTTTCAGGCAGGGGGCTCCTACGAGCAGTACTTC. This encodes CASSFQAGGSYEQYF.